This TCR beta chain originates from a study of cytomegalovirus exposure and HLA in healthy donors. From germline, CDR1 is SGHTA and CDR2 FQGNSA. CDR3 size: 16 residues. Whole-study findings and limits: Specificity of a few CMV-associated chains for CMV antigens was verified in vitro. Segments of the TCR beta V type were, in most cases, productive about 87% or about 30% of the time in an earlier analysis.

With respect to this clone: The target antigen is unknown.

The study ran its PCR with 60 Vbeta and 13 Jbeta primers. Profiling relied on immunoSEQ multiplex PCR, and the TCRdb table lists in-frame clones only, not all of them. In all, the sample yields tens of thousands of clones. Sequencing used PBMCs. The TCR originated in a woman aged 55-75 years in good health and CMV-seronegative. This rearrangement joins TRBV7-2 to TRBJ2-5; tentative D call: TRBD2 (6 bases). The DNA end is more similar to TRBJ2-7, so the J call may be wrong. The CDR3 sequence is CASSLGPAGGSYEQYF. The CDR3 DNA reads TGTGCCAGCAGCTTAGGGCCAGCGGGCGGATCCTACGAGCAGTACTTC.